Following are 23 T cell receptor beta chains from one sample sequenced in a study of T cell responses to AZD1222 COVID-19 vaccine. This table comes from immunoSEQ multiplex PCR, and its TCRdb copy is limited to in-frame clones, with some not included. The repertoire includes 45,000 to 60,000 clones, roughly 87% of them detected once, and just under 4% sits in the top ten. Here the sequenced sample was peripheral blood, taken on day 0 of AZD1222 vaccination. The receptor set was obtained from an adult in good health.

The gene calls are TRBV20-1 and TRBJ1-1, with D unclear. Germline V lookup: CDR1 DFQATT, CDR2 SNEGSKA (reference sequence). The length of the CDR3 is 11 residues. Deletions cut 6 bases from V and 0 bases from J, with 5 bases between. CDR3 sequence: CSAPLNTEAFF. The CDR3 DNA reads TGCAGTGCCCCCCTGAACACTGAAGCTTTCTTT.

The V call is TRBV27, the J call TRBJ2-7; the D is unclear. Per germline, CDR1 MNHEY and CDR2 SMNVEV (reference sequence). V lost 8 bases, J lost 0 bases, and 8 bases lay in between. There are 12 residues in the CDR3. The CDR3 protein is CASFAASYEQYF. CDR3 nucleotide sequence: TGTGCCAGCTTCGCTGCCTCCTACGAGCAGTACTTC.

This rearrangement joins TRBV27 to TRBJ1-2, with D unclear. Deletions cut 8 bases from V and 7 bases from J, with 14 bases between. Germline lookup yields CDR1 MNHEY and CDR2 SMNVEV (reference sequence). The CDR3 has 12 residues. In nucleotides, the CDR3 is TGTGCCAGCGGATATTTAGAGGGTGGCTACACCTTC. It specifies CASGYLEGGYTF.

The chain uses TRBV6-5 and TRBJ1-1, with D unresolved. V dropped 4 bases and J dropped 7 bases, with 13 bases sitting between them. The CDR3 has 13 residues. Germline V gene data show CDR1 as MNHEY and CDR2 as SVGAGI. DNA of the CDR3: TGTGCCAGCAGTTCCTTGGGCCCGCGTGAAGCTTTCTTT. Its protein is CASSSLGPREAFF.

The gene calls are TRBV11-3 and TRBJ1-1; D remains ambiguous. V was pared by 5 bases and J by 1 base, with 8 bases between. Germline values: CDR1 SGHNT, CDR2 YENEEA. The CDR3 is made up of 13 amino acids. The CDR3 DNA follows: TGTGCCAGCAGCCCGGGAGAGAACACTGAAGCTTTCTTT. It is translated as CASSPGENTEAFF.

The V gene is TRBV3-1 (or the pseudogene TRBV3-2), the J gene TRBJ2-5; D remains unclear. The CDR3 spans 12 residues. CDR1 LGHDT and CDR2 YNNKEL come from the germline V gene (reference sequence). The V end lost 0 bases, the J end lost 3 bases, and 2 bases lay between the germline ends. CDR3 coding DNA: TGTGCCAGCAGCCAAGAAGAAGAGACCCAGTACTTC. The encoded protein is CASSQEEETQYF.

This clone was seen a single time. The rearrangement links TRBV12-3 or TRBV12-4 to TRBJ1-4, with D hard to call. With 6 bases removed from V and 8 bases from J, the gap between germline ends came to 10 bases. The CDR3 runs 12 residues. This CDR3 is CASSPPDEKLFF. The CDR3 DNA follows: TGTGCCAGCAGCCCCCCGGACGAAAAACTGTTTTTT.

J is TRBJ1-1 and V is TRBV4-1; D is unclear. Germline CDR1 MGHRA, CDR2 YSYEKL. This CDR3 is 14 amino acids long. V shed 0 bases and J shed 1 base, with 6 bases lying between them. CDR3 in DNA: TGCGCCAGCAGCCAAGAAGCGGCGAACACTGAAGCTTTCTTT. It is translated as CASSQEAANTEAFF.

V gene TRBV28 combines with J gene TRBJ2-7; 7 bases are shared with TRBD1. The V gene end was trimmed by 6 bases and the J gene end by 3 bases; junction bases not matched to a gene: 2. Germline V lookup: CDR1 MDHEN, CDR2 SYDVKM. CDR3 length equals 12 residues. The CDR3 region is CASRGQYYEQYF. The CDR3 nucleotides are TGTGCCAGCAGGGGACAGTACTACGAGCAGTACTTC.

The V call is TRBV5-5, the J call TRBJ2-7; 7 bases are a match to TRBD2. The trim removed 4 bases at V and 3 bases at J, leaving 19 bases unmatched. The CDR3 has 18 residues. Germline assignment: CDR1 SGHKS and CDR2 YYEKEE (reference sequence). This CDR3 reads CASSPRRGEGTTIYEQYF. CDR3 DNA sequence: TGTGCCAGCAGCCCTCGCCGGGGGGAAGGGACTACCATCTACGAGCAGTACTTC.

The V and J genes are TRBV4-1 and TRBJ2-4, with D unclear. The germline gives CDR1 MGHRA, CDR2 YSYEKL. This CDR3 comprises 17 residues. V lost 1 base, J lost 2 bases, and 15 bases lay in between. The CDR3 region is CASSQGSVYLTKNIQYF. Written as DNA, the CDR3 is TGCGCCAGCAGCCAAGGATCCGTCTATCTTACCAAAAACATTCAGTACTTC.

In this sample, this clone turned up a few times. The rearrangement joins TRBV6-7 to TRBJ1-6; D is possibly TRBD1 (5 bases). TRBV6-7 belongs to the ORF category, with a function that is uncertain. V lost 4 bases and J 9 bases, leaving 13 bases between the germline ends. The CDR3 consists of 14 residues. The CDR3 region has the DNA TGTGCCAGCAGTTGGGGCAGGGTCCCTTCACCCCTCCACTTT. Translation: CASSWGRVPSPLHF.

The V and J genes are TRBV5-6 and TRBJ1-5; D is possibly TRBD1 (5 bases). The germline CDR1 and CDR2 sequences are SGHDT and YYEEEE. The CDR3 consists of 14 residues. Trimming stripped 4 bases from V and 6 bases from J, with 14 bases between. As DNA, the CDR3 is TGTGCCAGCAGCCTGGGGGGTTCAGGTCAGCCCCAGCATTTT. Translating gives CASSLGGSGQPQHF.

The genes are TRBV7-9 and TRBJ2-7; 7 bases are shared with TRBD1. The germline V gene has CDR1 SEHNR and CDR2 FQNEAQ (reference sequence). Trimming removed 4 bases from V and 2 bases from J; junction bases left unmatched: 5. The CDR3 runs to 14 residues. This CDR3 is CASSSRQGTYEQYF. CDR3 coding DNA: TGTGCCAGCAGCTCCAGACAGGGAACCTACGAGCAGTACTTC.

The chain recombines TRBV4-2 with TRBJ1-3; 9 bases are shared with TRBD1. This CDR3 comprises 18 residues. Germline loops: CDR1 LGHNA, CDR2 YNFKEQ. The trim removed 1 base at V and 1 base at J, leaving 8 bases unmatched. DNA of the CDR3: TGTGCCAGCAGCCAAGCAGGTGGGGGGACAGGGTCTGGAAACACCATATATTTT. As protein: CASSQAGGGTGSGNTIYF.

The gene calls are TRBV7-2 and TRBJ2-2; 10 nucleotides match TRBD1. The V and J ends lost 2 bases and 5 bases, in that order; junction bases with no gene match: 2. The length of the CDR3 is 15 residues. Germline-derived CDR1 and CDR2 are SGHTA and FQGNSA. The CDR3 region is CASSLRQGATGELFF. The DNA of the CDR3 is TGTGCCAGCAGCTTAAGACAGGGGGCAACCGGGGAGCTGTTTTTT.

This clone occurred a few times. CDR3 protein: CAISESLGWGYTF. In DNA, the CDR3 is TGTGCCATCAGTGAGTCTCTGGGTTGGGGCTACACCTTC. The gene calls are TRBV10-3 and TRBJ1-2; D call uncertain. V lost 0 bases to trimming and J lost 8 bases, with 10 bases between them. CDR3 length equals 13 residues. The germline gives CDR1 ENHRY, CDR2 SYGVKD.

V gene TRBV5-1 combines with J gene TRBJ1-1; 7 nucleotides line up with TRBD1. V gave up 4 bases and J gave up 4 bases; unmatched junction bases: 4. Germline assignment: CDR1 SGHRS and CDR2 YFSETQ. CDR3 length: 13 amino acids. The CDR3 spells CASSPQGGTEAFF. The CDR3 nucleotides are TGCGCCAGCAGCCCGCAGGGGGGCACTGAAGCTTTCTTT.

Details on this clone: A read error may be the cause here, since a much bigger clone is one base away. The rearrangement joins TRBV6-2 or TRBV6-3 to TRBJ2-7, with TRBD1 matching 7 bases. CDR3 length equals 14 residues. Germline V gene lookup returns CDR1 MNHEY and CDR2 SVGEGT. The J segment lost 0 bases and the V segment lost 1 base, leaving 0 bases of the junction unmatched. The CDR3 is CASSYWDSSYEQYF. CDR3 in DNA: TGTGCCAGCAGTTACTGGGACAGCTCCTACGAGCAGTACTTC.

The V gene is TRBV27, the J gene TRBJ2-2; 9 positions agree with TRBD2. The CDR3 runs to 16 residues. Germline lookup yields CDR1 MNHEY and CDR2 SMNVEV (reference sequence). Trimming at V came to 5 bases and at J to 2 bases, leaving 6 bases not matched to a gene. The CDR3 sequence is CASSPSAGGNTGELFF. CDR3 DNA: TGTGCCAGCAGTCCCTCAGCGGGGGGCAACACCGGGGAGCTGTTTTTT.

The V call is TRBV27, the J call TRBJ2-5; unclear D gene. V was clipped by 6 bases and J by 5 bases, with 13 bases between them. The V gene's germline CDR1 is MNHEY and CDR2 SMNVEV (reference sequence). This CDR3 region has 13 residues. DNA for the CDR3: TGTGCCAGCAGGCCCGCTACACCGGAGACCCAGTACTTC. This sequence encodes CASRPATPETQYF.

The chain couples TRBV7-9 to TRBJ1-5, with 9 nucleotides matching TRBD1. Germline trimming cut 4 bases from V and 3 bases from J; bases unmatched to any gene: 16. Germline values: CDR1 SEHNR, CDR2 FQNEAQ (reference sequence). The length of the CDR3 is 19 residues. Here the CDR3 DNA reads TGTGCCAGCAGCTCCTGGACAGGGGCCGCCCTAGGAATCAATCAGCCCCAGCATTTT. As protein: CASSSWTGAALGINQPQHF.

This chain links TRBV4-3 with TRBJ2-7; a possible D gene is TRBD1 (6 bases). CDR3 length: 15 amino acids. The V gene lost 3 bases and the J gene lost 3 bases, with 15 bases spanning the gap. Germline V gene sequence: CDR1 LGHNA, CDR2 YSLEER. CDR3 region: CASSQGPDRVYEQYF. For the CDR3, the DNA is TGCGCCAGCAGCCAGGGACCGGACAGAGTCTACGAGCAGTACTTC.